The T cell receptor (beta chain) under discussion was sequenced for a study of monozygotic twins with inflammatory bowel disease. Study results and limitations: Different T cell subtypes could not be distinguished. Support was absent for any single strong signal or clonotype linked to IBD.

TCRdb re-called the 5' RACE reads, yielding one record per CDR3 amino acid sequence without DNA. This sample's table reports approximately 340,000 distinct CDR3 sequences. This CDR3 contains 15 residues. Germline CDR1 WNHNN, CDR2 SYGVQD (reference sequence). As regards this clonotype: Its matching antigen is unknown.

This sequence joins TRBV10-1 and TRBJ2-7; TCRdb calls TRBD1, which cannot be checked without DNA. Sequenced material: blood. The receptor was isolated from a human donor with ulcerative colitis or Crohn's disease, or a healthy co-twin of an affected twin (not recorded which). CDR3: CASSEYPGQAYEQYF.